Included here is one TCR beta chain sequence, with context. This clone was detected once. Its cognate antigen has yet to be identified. Nothing much larger sits one base from this clone, and base qualities are not available. This specimen belongs to a study of blood T cell repertoires in COVID-19 (dated by TCRdb to about 2020). In terms of the full investigation: Samples covering the acute and convalescent phases of COVID-19 were provided by collaborators in the United States, Italy and Spain. The prospective study material was composed of cDNA or gDNA derived from T cells, B-cell-depleted T cells, or PBMCs. Subjects who had been exposed to COVID-19, were actively infected with it, or had recovered from it provided the deeply sampled blood TCRbeta repertoires that made up the dataset. A freely available public database, intended as a resource for researchers studying the immune response to SARS-CoV-2, is where the repertoires were released. Samples came from the ongoing ImmuneRACE study (first 160 participants) plus 1,254 subjects from 6 global collaborators. The sample metadata nearly always contained a de-identified subject ID, COVID-19 status, age in years and sex. Where available, HLA class I and class II types were taken from metadata supplied by the sample provider and were not determined by assay-based typing.

The collaborating institutions used their own protocols to collect whole blood in K2EDTA tubes. Collaborator samples were shipped for TCRbeta analysis as frozen whole blood, isolated PBMCs, or DNA extracted from either sample type. Beyond this particular receptor, the publication reports: How much clinical and demographic metadata was included differed by source and by participant, and the metadata was provided uncurated.

TCRbeta CDR3 regions were amplified from genomic DNA by means of the immunoSEQ Assay, a bias-controlled multiplex PCR. As for how the authors treated the data: The number of nucleated cells in each sample was estimated from the amplification of reference gene primers within the assay. To quantify the absolute abundance of each unique TCRbeta CDR3 rearrangement, sequence reads were collapsed and filtered. Productive Simpson clonality was computed per sample as the square root of Simpson's diversity index over productive rearrangements. Drawn from immuneACCESS, this table holds only the in-frame rearrangements with V and J called that TCRdb kept. Clones are partly lost; checked studies trace under half to an unresolved V gene and leave the rest unexplained. That table furnishes V, J and clone size, whereas the DNA furnished D and trimming. The sample includes around 20,000 clones, with roughly 86% observed a single time. About a sixth of the sample belongs to the ten largest clones.

Per the germline V gene, SNHLY is the CDR1 and FYNNEI is the CDR2. The CDR3 runs 15 amino acids, cysteine and phenylalanine included. Solely the CDR3 DNA is kept, with 45 bases framed from the first base. V is shortened by 8 bases, J by 0 bases, and the region joining them spans 14 bases. Sequencing was carried out using peripheral blood. The rearrangement joined TRBV2 to TRBJ1-5; the D gene assignment is ambiguous. This sequence originates from a man aged 70 or older with acute or convalescent COVID-19. The CDR3 amino acid sequence is: CASSPAVPSNQPQHF. The base sequence is TGTGCCAGCTCCCCGGCGGTCCCTAGCAATCAGCCCCAGCATTTT.